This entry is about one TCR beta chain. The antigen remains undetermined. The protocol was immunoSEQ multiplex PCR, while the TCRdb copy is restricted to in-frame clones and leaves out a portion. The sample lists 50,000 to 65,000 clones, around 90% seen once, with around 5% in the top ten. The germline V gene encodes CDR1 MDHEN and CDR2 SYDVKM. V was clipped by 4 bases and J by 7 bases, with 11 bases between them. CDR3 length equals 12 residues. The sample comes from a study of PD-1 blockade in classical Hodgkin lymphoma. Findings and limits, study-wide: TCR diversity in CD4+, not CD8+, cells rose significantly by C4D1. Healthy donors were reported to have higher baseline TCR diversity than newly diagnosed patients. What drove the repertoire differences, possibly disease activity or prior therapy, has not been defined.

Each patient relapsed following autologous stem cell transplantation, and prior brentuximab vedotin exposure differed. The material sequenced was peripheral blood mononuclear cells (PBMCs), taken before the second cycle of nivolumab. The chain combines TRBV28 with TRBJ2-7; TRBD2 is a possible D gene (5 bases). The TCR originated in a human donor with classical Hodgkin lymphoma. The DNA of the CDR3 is TGTGCCAGCAGTTCCTGGACGGGGGAGCAGTACTTC. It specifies CASSSWTGEQYF. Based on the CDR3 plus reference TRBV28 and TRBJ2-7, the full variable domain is DVKVTQSSRYLVKRTGEKVFLECVQDMDHENMFWYRQDPGLGLRLIYFSYDVKMKEKGDIPEGYSVSREKKERFSLILESASTNQTSMYLCASSSWTGEQYFGPGTRLTVT.